This T cell receptor (beta chain) stems from a study of blood T cell repertoires in COVID-19. Study-wide context: Material from acute and convalescent COVID-19 was sourced from the United States, Italy and Spain.

This CDR3 has 13 residues. The germline V gene encodes CDR1 SGHRS and CDR2 YFSETQ. V was pared by 5 bases and J by 3 bases, with 12 bases between. Concerning this clone itself: In the same sample, other DNA sequences code for this CDR3.

Profiling relied on immunoSEQ multiplex PCR, and the TCRdb table lists in-frame clones only, not all of them. Seen here are fewer than 250,000 clones, approximately 87% observed once, and the top ten hold 2% to 3%. The sample taken for sequencing was peripheral blood. This clonotype was sampled from a woman between 65 and 79 years old with active or convalescent COVID-19. The chain joins TRBV5-1 to TRBJ2-7; D ambiguous. CDR3: CASSPGSFYEQYF. The CDR3, as DNA: TGCGCCAGCAGTCCAGGCTCTTTCTACGAGCAGTACTTC.